The source of this T cell receptor beta chain is a study of shared clonotypes between healthy human individuals. Study in general: Researchers assigned three CD4 naive, three CD4 memory, two CD8 naive and one CD8 memory plate to each donor.

Sequenced by immunoSEQ multiplex PCR; TCRdb stores in-frame clones only, minus some. The sample records under 750,000 clones, over 55% being singletons. Germline-derived CDR1 and CDR2 are MNHEY and SMNVEV (reference sequence). CDR3 length: 13 residues. V was clipped by 3 bases and J by 4 bases, with 9 bases between them. Specimen: memory CD4+ T cells sorted from blood. Subset given: CD45RA-negative fraction. The receptor's source is a woman in her 30s in good health. V usage is TRBV27 and J usage is TRBJ1-1; TRBD1 might be the D (5 bases). CDR3 residues: CASSFRGTTEAFF. CDR3 bases: TGTGCCAGCAGTTTTAGAGGGACCACTGAAGCTTTCTTT.